Following are 5 T cell receptor beta chains from one sample sequenced in a study of blood T cell repertoires in COVID-19. TCRdb's table, derived via immunoSEQ multiplex PCR, lists solely in-frame clones and lacks some. The sample includes some 130,000 clones, 65% to 90% of them seen just once. What was sequenced was peripheral blood. These receptor sequences come from a woman aged 60-70 years with active or convalescent COVID-19.

The chain employs TRBV19 and TRBJ1-1; possibly TRBD1 for D (6 bases). V lost 8 bases, J lost 1 base, and 11 bases lay in between. The CDR3 has 13 residues. Per germline, CDR1 LNHDA and CDR2 SQIVND (reference sequence). The CDR3: CASCQGRNTEAFF. Written as DNA, the CDR3 is TGTGCCAGTTGTCAGGGGAGGAACACTGAAGCTTTCTTT.

This clone was observed a single time. V and J are TRBV7-9 and TRBJ1-4, with 7 bases identical to TRBD1. V dropped 5 bases and J dropped 10; count of bases not matched to a gene: 7. The germline V gene encodes CDR1 SEHNR and CDR2 FQNEAQ (reference sequence). The CDR3 has 13 residues. DNA of the CDR3: TGTGCCAGCAGCCCTCCTTCAGGGGGAAAACTGTTTTTT. Amino acids: CASSPPSGGKLFF.

The J gene is TRBJ2-7, the V gene TRBV6-2 or TRBV6-3; 7 positions agree with TRBD2. The trim removed 5 bases at V and 7 bases at J, leaving 14 bases unmatched. This CDR3 comprises 15 residues. Germline-derived CDR1 and CDR2 are MNHEY and SVGEGT. This CDR3 is CASSGGRGLYKEQYF. CDR3 nucleotides: TGTGCCAGCAGTGGGGGGAGGGGCCTCTACAAGGAGCAGTACTTC.

The CDR3 DNA sequence: TGTGCCATCAGTGGGGGAACGAGAGGGGAAAAACTGTTTTTT. Translation gives CAISGGTRGEKLFF. This chain links TRBV10-3 with TRBJ1-4; D gene unclear. The CDR3 length is 14 residues. In germline, CDR1 is ENHRY, CDR2 SYGVKD. Trimming took off 4 bases at V and 8 bases at J, with 14 bases between the two ends.

This rearrangement joins TRBV7-8 to TRBJ2-3; 11 bases match TRBD2. V shed 3 bases, J shed 5 bases, and the junction held 4 bases outside the gene matches. The CDR3 has 15 residues. Germline V lookup: CDR1 SGHVS, CDR2 FQNEAQ. The CDR3 sequence is CASSFSGGAKDTQYF. CDR3 coding DNA: TGTGCCAGCAGCTTTAGCGGGGGGGCCAAAGATACGCAGTATTTT. Together with reference TRBV7-8 and TRBJ2-3, the CDR3 gives the full variable domain: GAGVSQSPRYKVAKRGQDVALRCDPISGHVSLFWYQQALGQGPEFLTYFQNEAQLDKSGLPSDRFFAERPEGSVSTLKIQRTQQEDSAVYLCASSFSGGAKDTQYFGPGTRLTVL.